Detailed here is one T cell receptor beta chain. Its antigen is unknown. The data stem from a study of OX40 agonist ivuxolimab in advanced cancers. Assay used: immunoSEQ multiplex PCR; TCRdb lists only in-frame clones, some missing. Seen here are roughly 50,000 clones, around 93% observed once, and the top ten hold 8% to 9.5%. The CDR3 has 17 amino acids. Trimming cost V 0 bases and J 8 bases, with 20 bases left between them. Germline CDR1 and CDR2: SEHNR and FQNEAQ (reference sequence). The study's findings and limits: On average, CD8+ T cells had more expanded clones than CD4+. CD4+ and CD8+ blood T cells expanded clonally by week 6 at 0.1 to 3.0 mg/kg.

Autoimmune disease history or systemic immunosuppression excluded patients. At cycle 4 day 1, cycle 7 day 1, and baseline, blood was sampled. The sample was CD4+ or CD8+ T cells sorted from blood, taken in a trial of the OX40 agonist ivuxolimab. The origin of this receptor is an adult with an advanced solid tumor such as melanoma, head and neck, liver or kidney cancer. The V and J genes are TRBV7-9 and TRBJ2-1; D is ambiguous. The CDR3 spells CASSLAQFGSHQDEQFF. In DNA form, the CDR3 reads TGTGCCAGCAGCTTAGCGCAATTCGGGTCTCACCAGGATGAGCAGTTCTTC.